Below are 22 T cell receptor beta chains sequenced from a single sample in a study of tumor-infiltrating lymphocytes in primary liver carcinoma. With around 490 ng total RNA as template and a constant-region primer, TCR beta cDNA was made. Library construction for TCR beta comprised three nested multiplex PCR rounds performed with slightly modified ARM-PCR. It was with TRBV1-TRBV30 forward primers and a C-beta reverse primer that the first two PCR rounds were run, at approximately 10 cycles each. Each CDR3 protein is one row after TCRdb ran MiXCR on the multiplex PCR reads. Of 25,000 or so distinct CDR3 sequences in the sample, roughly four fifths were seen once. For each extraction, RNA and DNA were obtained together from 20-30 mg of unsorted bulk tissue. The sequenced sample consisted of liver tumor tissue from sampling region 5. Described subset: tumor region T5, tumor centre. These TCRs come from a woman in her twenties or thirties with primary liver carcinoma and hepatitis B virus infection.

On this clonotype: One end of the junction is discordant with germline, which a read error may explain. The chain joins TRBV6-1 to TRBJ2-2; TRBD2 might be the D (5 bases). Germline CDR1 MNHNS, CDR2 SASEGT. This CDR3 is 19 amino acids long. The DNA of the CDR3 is TGTGCTAGCAGTGAAACCCTTCCCGGGTGCGCCGCGAACACCGGGGAGCCGTTTTTT. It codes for CASSETLPGCAANTGEPFF.

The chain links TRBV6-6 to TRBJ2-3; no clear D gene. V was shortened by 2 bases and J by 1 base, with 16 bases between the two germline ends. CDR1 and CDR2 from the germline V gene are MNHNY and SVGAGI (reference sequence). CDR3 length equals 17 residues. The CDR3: CASSYHTGPRCTDTQYF. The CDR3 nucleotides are TGTGCCAGCAGTTACCATACCGGACCTCGATGCACAGATACGCAGTATTTT.

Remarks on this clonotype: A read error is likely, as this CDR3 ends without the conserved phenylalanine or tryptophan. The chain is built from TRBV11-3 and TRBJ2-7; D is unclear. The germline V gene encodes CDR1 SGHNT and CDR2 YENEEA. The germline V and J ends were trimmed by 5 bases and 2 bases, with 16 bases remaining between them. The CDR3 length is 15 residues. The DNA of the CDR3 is TGTGCCAGCAGCATACGTCCATGTGAGGCCTACGAGCAGTACCTC. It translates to CASSIRPCEAYEQYL.

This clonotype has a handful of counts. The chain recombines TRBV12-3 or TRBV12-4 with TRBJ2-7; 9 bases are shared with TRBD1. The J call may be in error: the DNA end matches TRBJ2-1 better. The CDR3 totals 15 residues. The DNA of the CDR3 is TGTGCCAGCAGTTTTCGGGGACAGGGTAGTCACGAGCAGTTCTTC. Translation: CASSFRGQGSHEQFF.

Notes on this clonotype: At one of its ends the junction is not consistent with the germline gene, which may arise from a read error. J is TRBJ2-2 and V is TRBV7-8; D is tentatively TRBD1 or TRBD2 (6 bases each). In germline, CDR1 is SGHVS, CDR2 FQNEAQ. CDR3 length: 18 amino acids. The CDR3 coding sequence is TGTACCAGCAGCTCCTTTAGACTAGGGGGAGAGGATACCGGGGAGCTGTTTTTT. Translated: CTSSSFRLGGEDTGELFF.

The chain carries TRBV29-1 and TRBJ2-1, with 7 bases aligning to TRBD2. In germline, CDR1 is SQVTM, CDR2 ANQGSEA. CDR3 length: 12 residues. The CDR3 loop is CRVVGWEGRMFF. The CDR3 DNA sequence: TGCAGGGTCGTGGGTTGGGAGGGCCGAATGTTCTTC.

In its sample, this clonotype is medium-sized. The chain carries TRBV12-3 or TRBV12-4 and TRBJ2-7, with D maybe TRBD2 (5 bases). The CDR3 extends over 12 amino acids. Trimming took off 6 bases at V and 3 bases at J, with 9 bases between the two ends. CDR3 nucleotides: TGTGCCAGCAGCCATACTAGCTACGAGCAGTACTTC. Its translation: CASSHTSYEQYF.

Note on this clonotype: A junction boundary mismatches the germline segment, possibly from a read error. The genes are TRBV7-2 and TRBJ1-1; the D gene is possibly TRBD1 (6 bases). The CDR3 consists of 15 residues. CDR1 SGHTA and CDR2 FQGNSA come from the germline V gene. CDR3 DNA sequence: TGTGCCGGCAGACTTACCGGGACACAGAACACTGAAGCTTTCTTT. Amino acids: CAGRLTGTQNTEAFF.

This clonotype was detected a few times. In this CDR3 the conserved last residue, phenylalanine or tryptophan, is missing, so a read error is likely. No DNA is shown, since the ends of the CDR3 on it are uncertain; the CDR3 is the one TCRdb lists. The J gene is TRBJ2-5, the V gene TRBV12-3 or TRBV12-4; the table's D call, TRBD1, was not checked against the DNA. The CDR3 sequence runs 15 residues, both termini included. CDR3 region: CASSTYPGGEETRYL.

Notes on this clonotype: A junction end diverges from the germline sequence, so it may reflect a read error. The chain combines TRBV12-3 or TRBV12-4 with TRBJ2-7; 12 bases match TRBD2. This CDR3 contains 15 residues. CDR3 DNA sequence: TGTGCTAGCAGTCATGGACTAGCGGGACGAGCCGAGCAGTATTTC. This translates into CASSHGLAGRAEQYF.

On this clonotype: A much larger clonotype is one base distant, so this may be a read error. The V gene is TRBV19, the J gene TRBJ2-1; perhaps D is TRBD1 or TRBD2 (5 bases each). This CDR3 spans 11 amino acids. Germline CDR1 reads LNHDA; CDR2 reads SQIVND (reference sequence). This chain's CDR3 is CGSSGGHEQFF. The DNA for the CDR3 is TGTGGCAGTAGTGGGGGTCATGAGCAGTTCTTC. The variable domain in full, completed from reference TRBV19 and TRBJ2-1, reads DGGITQSPKYLFRKEGQNVTLSCEQNLNHDAMYWYRQDPGQGLRLIYYSQIVNDFQKGDIAEGYSVSREKKESFPLTVTSAQKNPTAFYLCGSSGGHEQFFGPGTRLTVL.

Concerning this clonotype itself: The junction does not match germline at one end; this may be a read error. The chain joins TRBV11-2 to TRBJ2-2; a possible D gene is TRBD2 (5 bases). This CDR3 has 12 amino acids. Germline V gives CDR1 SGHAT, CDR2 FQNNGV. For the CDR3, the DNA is TGTGTCAGCAGCACGGAGTACGGGGAGCTGTTTTTC. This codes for CVSSTEYGELFF. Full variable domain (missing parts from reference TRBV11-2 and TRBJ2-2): EAGVAQSPRYKIIEKRQSVAFWCNPISGHATLYWYQQILGQGPKLLIQFQNNGVVDDSQLPKDRFSAERLKGVDSTLKIQPAKLEDSAVYLCVSSTEYGELFFGEGSRLTVL.

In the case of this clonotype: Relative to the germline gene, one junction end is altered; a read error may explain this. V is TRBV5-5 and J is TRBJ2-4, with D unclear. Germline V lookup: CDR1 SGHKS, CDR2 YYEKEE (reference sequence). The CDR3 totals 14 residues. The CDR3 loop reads CASSLTWTVNIQYF. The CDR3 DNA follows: TGTGCAAGCAGCTTGACATGGACGGTAAACATTCAGTACTTC.

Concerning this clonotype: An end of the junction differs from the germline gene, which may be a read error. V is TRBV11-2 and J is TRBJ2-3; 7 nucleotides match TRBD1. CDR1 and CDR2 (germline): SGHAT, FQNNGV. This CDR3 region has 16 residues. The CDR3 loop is CASSRTRQGRGDTQFF. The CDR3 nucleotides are TGTGCCAGCAGCCGGACACGACAGGGAAGGGGAGATACGCAGTTCTTT.

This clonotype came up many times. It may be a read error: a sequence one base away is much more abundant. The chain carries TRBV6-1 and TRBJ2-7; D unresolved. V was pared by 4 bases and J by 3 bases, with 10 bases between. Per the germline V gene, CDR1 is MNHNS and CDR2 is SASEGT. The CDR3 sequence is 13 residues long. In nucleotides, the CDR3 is TGTGCCAGCAGTGTATGGGTTTTCTACGAGCAGTACTTC. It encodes CASSVWVFYEQYF.

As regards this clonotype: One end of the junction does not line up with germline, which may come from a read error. CDR3: CASSLVGAPYNSLLHF. The CDR3 DNA is TGTGCCAGCAGTTTGGTCGGGGCCCCATATAATTCACTCCTCCACTTT. The chain links TRBV5-5 to TRBJ1-6; TRBD1 might be the D (5 bases). This CDR3 comprises 16 residues. Germline CDR1 is SGHKS and CDR2 is YYEKEE (reference sequence).

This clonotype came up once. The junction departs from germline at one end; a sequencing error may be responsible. The CDR3 region is CASSWVMAGVSGELFF. DNA of the CDR3: TGTGCCAGCAGCTGGGTTATGGCGGGAGTCTCCGGGGAACTGTTTTTT. The rearrangement joins TRBV11-1 to TRBJ2-2; 7 bases agree with TRBD2. The germline V gene has CDR1 SGHAT and CDR2 FQDESV (reference sequence). This CDR3 comprises 16 residues.

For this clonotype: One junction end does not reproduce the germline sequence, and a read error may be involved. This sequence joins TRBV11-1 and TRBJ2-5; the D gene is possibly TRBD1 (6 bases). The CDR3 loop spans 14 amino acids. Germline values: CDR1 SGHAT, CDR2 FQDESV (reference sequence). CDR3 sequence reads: CTSSWSGDTGTQYF. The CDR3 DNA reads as TGTACCAGCAGCTGGTCAGGGGACACTGGGACCCAGTACTTC.

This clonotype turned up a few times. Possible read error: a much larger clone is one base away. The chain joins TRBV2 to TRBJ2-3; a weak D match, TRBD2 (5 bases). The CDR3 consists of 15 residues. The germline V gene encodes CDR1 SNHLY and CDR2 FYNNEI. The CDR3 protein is CASSGGTSSTATQYF. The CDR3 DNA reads TGTGCCAGCAGTGGTGGTACATCTAGCACAGCTACGCAGTATTTT.

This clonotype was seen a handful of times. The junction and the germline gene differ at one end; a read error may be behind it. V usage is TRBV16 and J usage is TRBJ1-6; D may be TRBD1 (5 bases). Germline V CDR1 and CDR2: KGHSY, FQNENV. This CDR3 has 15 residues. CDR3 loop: CVSSPRDGYNSPLHF. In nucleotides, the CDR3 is TGTGTCAGCAGCCCACGGGACGGATATAATTCACCCCTCCACTTT.

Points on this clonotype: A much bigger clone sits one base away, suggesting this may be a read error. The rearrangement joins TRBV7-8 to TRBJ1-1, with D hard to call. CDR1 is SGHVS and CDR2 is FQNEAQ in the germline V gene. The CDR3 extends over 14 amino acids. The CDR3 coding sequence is TGTGCCAGCAACTTAGTTCCCCTCGATGGGTTCGCTTTCTTT. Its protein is CASNLVPLDGFAFF.

In DNA, the CDR3 is TGTGCCAGCAGCCGGAACTCTCGGGAGTCTGATACGCAGTATTTT. Its protein is CASSRNSRESDTQYF. This chain uses TRBV4-2 with TRBJ2-3; a weak D match, TRBD2 (6 bases). V dropped 4 bases and J dropped 6 bases, with 17 bases sitting between them. Looked up from germline, CDR1 is LGHNA and CDR2 is YNFKEQ. CDR3 length: 15 amino acids.